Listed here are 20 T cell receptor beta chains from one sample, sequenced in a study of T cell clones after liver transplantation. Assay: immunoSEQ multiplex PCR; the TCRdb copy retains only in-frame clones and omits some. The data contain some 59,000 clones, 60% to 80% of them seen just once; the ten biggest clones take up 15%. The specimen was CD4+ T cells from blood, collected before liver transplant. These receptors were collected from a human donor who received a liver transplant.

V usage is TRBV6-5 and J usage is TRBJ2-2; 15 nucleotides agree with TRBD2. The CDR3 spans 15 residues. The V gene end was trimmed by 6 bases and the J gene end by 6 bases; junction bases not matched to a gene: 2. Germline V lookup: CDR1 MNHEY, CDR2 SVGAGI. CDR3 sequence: CASSWTSGGAGELFF. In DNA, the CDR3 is TGTGCCAGCAGCTGGACTAGCGGGGGGGCCGGGGAGCTGTTTTTT.

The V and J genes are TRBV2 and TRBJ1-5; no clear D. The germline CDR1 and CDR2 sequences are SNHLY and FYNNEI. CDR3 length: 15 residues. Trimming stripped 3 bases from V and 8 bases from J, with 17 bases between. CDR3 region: CASSDSVRGSEPQHF. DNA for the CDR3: TGTGCCAGCAGTGATTCAGTGCGAGGGTCGGAGCCCCAGCATTTT.

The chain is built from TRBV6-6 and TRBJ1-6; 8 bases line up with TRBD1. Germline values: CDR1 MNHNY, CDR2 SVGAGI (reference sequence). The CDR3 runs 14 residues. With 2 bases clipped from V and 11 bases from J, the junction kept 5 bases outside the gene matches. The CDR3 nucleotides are TGTGCCAGCAGTTACGACGACAGGGGTGCACCCCTCCACTTT. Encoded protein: CASSYDDRGAPLHF.

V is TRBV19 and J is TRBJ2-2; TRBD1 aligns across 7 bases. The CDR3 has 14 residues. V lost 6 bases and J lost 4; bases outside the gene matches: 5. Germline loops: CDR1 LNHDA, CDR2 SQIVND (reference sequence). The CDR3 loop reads CASRLRGFTGELFF. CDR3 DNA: TGTGCCAGTAGGCTCAGGGGGTTCACCGGGGAGCTGTTTTTT.

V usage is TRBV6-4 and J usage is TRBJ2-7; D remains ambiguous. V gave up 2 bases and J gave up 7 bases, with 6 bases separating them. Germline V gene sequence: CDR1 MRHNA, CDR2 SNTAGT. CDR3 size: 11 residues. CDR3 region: CASSDAFEQYF. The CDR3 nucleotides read TGTGCCAGCAGTGACGCGTTTGAGCAGTACTTC.

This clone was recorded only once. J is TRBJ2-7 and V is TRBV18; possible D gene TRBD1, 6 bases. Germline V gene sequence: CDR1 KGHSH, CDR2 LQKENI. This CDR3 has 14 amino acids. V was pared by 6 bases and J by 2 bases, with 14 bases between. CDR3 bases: TGTGCCAGCTCTCTGGGGGCGCAGACCTACGAGCAGTACTTC. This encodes CASSLGAQTYEQYF.

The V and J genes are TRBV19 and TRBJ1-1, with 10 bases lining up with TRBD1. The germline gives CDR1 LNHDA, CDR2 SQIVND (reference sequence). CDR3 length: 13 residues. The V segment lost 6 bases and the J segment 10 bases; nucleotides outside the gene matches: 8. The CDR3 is CASRIPGQGSAFF. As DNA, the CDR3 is TGTGCCAGTAGGATCCCGGGACAGGGGTCAGCTTTCTTT.

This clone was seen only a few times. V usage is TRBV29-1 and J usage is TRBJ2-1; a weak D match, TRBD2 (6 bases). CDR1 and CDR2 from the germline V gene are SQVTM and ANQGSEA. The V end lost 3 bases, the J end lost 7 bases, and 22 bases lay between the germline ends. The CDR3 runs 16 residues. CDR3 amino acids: CSVESWAGILYNEQFF. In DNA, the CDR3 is TGCAGCGTTGAGAGTTGGGCGGGGATACTTTATAATGAGCAGTTCTTC.

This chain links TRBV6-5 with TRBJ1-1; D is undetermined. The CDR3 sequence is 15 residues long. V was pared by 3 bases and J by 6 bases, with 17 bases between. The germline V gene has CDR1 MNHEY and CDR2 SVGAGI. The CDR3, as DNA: TGTGCCAGCAGTTATCTCCATTCCCGAGGCGCTGAAGCTTTCTTT. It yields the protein CASSYLHSRGAEAFF.

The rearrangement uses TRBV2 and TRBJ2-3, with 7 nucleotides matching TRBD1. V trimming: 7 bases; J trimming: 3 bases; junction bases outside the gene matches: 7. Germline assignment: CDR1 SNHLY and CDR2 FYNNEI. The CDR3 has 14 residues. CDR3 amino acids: CASTGTVVTDTQYF. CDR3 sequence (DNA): TGTGCCAGCACGGGGACAGTTGTAACAGATACGCAGTATTTT.

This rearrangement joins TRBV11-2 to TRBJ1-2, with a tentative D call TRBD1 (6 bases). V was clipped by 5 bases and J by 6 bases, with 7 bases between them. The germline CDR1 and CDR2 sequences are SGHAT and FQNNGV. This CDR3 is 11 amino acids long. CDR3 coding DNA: TGTGCCAGCAGCCCAGGGGATGGCTACACCTTC. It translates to CASSPGDGYTF.

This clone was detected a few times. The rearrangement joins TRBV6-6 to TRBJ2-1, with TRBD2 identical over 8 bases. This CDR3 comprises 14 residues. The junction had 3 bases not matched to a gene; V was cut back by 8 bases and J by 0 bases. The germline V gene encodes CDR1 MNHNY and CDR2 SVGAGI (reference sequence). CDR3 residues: CASLAGSSYNEQFF. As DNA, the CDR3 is TGTGCCAGCTTAGCGGGGAGCTCCTACAATGAGCAGTTCTTC.

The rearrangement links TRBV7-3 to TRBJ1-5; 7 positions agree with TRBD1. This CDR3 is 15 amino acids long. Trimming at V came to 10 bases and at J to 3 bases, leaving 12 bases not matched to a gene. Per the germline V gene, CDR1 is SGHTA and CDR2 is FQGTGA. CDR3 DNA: TGTGCCACCTACTTGGACAGGATTCCCAATCAGCCCCAGCATTTT. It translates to CATYLDRIPNQPQHF.

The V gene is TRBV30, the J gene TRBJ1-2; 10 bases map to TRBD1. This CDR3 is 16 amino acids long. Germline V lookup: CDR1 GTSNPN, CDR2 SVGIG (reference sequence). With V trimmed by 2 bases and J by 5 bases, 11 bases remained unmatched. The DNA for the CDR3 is TGTGCCTGGAGTATAACTCGACAGGGGGCAGGGTATGGCTACACCTTC. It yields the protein CAWSITRQGAGYGYTF.

The CDR3 DNA sequence: TGTGCCAGCAGCCTAAGGGGGACAGGGGGGAACAATGAGCAGTTCTTC. Its protein is CASSLRGTGGNNEQFF. The chain uses TRBV11-2 and TRBJ2-1; 11 nucleotides match TRBD1. CDR1 SGHAT and CDR2 FQNNGV come from the germline V gene. The CDR3 is made up of 16 amino acids. V lost 5 bases to trimming and J lost 5 bases; unmatched junction nucleotides: 8.

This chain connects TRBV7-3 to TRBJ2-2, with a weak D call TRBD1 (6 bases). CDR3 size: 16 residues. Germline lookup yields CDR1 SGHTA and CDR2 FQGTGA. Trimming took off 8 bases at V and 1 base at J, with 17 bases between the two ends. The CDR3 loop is CASGTRGGRNTGELFF. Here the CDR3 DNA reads TGTGCCAGCGGCACACGTGGGGGCAGGAACACCGGGGAGCTGTTTTTT.

The CDR3 DNA reads as TGTGCCAGCAGCTTGGGCGGGGCCCACGAGCAGTACTTC. This sequence encodes CASSLGGAHEQYF. V is TRBV5-4 and J is TRBJ2-7; D might be TRBD2 (6 bases). Germline values: CDR1 SGHNT, CDR2 YYREEE (reference sequence). The CDR3 runs to 13 residues. The germline V and J ends were trimmed by 0 bases and 5 bases, with 9 bases remaining between them.

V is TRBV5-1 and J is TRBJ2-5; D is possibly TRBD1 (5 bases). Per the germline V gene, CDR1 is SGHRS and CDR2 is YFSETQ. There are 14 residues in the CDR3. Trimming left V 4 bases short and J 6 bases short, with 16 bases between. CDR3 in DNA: TGCGCCAGCAGCCCCCAGGGTAAGGGTCAGACCCAGTACTTC. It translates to CASSPQGKGQTQYF.

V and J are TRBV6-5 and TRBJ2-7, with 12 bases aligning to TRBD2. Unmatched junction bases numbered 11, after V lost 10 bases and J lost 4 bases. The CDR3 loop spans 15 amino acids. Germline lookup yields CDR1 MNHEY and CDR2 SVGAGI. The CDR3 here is CATSRASGGAYEQYF. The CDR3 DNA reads TGTGCCACCTCCAGAGCTAGCGGGGGGGCTTACGAGCAGTACTTC.

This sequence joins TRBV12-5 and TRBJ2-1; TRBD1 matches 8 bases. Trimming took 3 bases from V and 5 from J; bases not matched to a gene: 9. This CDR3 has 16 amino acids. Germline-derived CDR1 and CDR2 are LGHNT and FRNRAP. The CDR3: CASGFTGQGRNNEQFF. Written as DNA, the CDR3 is TGTGCTAGTGGTTTTACAGGACAGGGTAGGAACAATGAGCAGTTCTTC.